This T cell receptor beta chain was captured in a study of CD8 T cells in acute hepatitis C reinfection. Whole-study findings and limits: Alphabeta pairing of public clonotypes could not be determined from bulk TCRbeta data.

Germline V gene lookup returns CDR1 SGHDN and CDR2 FVKESK. The CDR3 runs 18 residues. V trimming: 0 bases; J trimming: 3 bases; junction bases outside the gene matches: 10. Described time point: naive CD8 control sorted from an acute-time-point sample. Sequencing was performed with immunoSEQ multiplex PCR; in TCRdb, only in-frame clones are kept and a portion is missing. The sample carries 30,000 to 45,000 clones, around 85% recorded once. Remarks on this clone: Its specificity is not known.

This chain connects TRBV14 to TRBJ2-3; 9 bases line up with TRBD1. The receptor was derived from a woman in her late teens or twenties who spontaneously cleared hepatitis C infection. Sequencing used naive CD8+ T cells from PBMCs. The CDR3 region is CASSQDYRDRELTDTQYF. DNA for the CDR3: TGTGCCAGCAGCCAAGATTACCGGGACAGGGAGCTTACAGATACGCAGTATTTT. Full variable domain (rest looked up from reference TRBV14 and TRBJ2-3): EAGVTQFPSHSVIEKGQTVTLRCDPISGHDNLYWYRRVMGKEIKFLLHFVKESKQDESGMPNNRFLAERTGGTYSTLKVQPAELEDSGVYFCASSQDYRDRELTDTQYFGPGTRLTVL.